This TCR beta chain was obtained from a study of persistence of HIV-infected CD4 T cells. Sequencing used immunoSEQ version 4 in survey mode. Template was genomic DNA at 7.5 to 10 ng/uL, with up to roughly 1 ug used per sample. Assay used: immunoSEQ multiplex PCR; TCRdb lists only in-frame clones, some missing. The sample has just over 40,000 clones; 70% to 80% are singletons. Regarding the study as a whole: Antigen-responding cells were enriched for degenerate expanded CDR3beta sequences. Bulk TCR data could not be restricted to HIV-1-infected CMV-responding cells.

Germline V gene lookup returns CDR1 SGHDT and CDR2 YYEEEE. This CDR3 is 17 amino acids long. Trimming stripped 1 base from V and 7 bases from J, with 23 bases between. This clone was picked up a small number of times. Its antigen is currently unknown. An overlapping HIV-1 Gag peptide pool stimulated these cells at roughly 1 ug/peptide/mL. Memory cells lacking CD40L and CD69 with high CD45RO were sorted. Sample: CD4+ T cells sorted from PBMCs after roughly 20-hour stimulation, taken from a patient who received antiretroviral therapy. The receptor comes from an adult man with HIV who was CMV-seropositive. The J gene is TRBJ1-2, the V gene TRBV5-6; tentative D call: TRBD1 (6 bases). CDR3 in DNA: TGTGCCAGCAGCTTGATCGCAGGGGTCTCGGGATCAGGTGGCTACACCTTC. Amino acid sequence: CASSLIAGVSGSGGYTF. The whole variable domain, filled in from reference TRBV5-6 and TRBJ1-2, reads DAGVTQSPTHLIKTRGQQVTLRCSPKSGHDTVSWYQQALGQGPQFIFQYYEEEERQRGNFPDRFSGHQFPNYSSELNVNALLLGDSALYLCASSLIAGVSGSGGYTFGSGTRLTVV.